This T cell receptor beta chain derives from a study of blood T cells in healthy people across ages. Broader study findings: Nothing was known about donor CMV status, and this possibly confounded expanded clonotype changes. Roughly linear age-related decline in beta diversity appeared, significant by age 40. Higher diversity, along with more naive CD4+ cells, distinguished long-lived donors from aged donors.

The CDR3 runs 15 residues. With V trimmed by 5 bases and J by 6 bases, 7 bases remained unmatched. A second PCR, run for 7 to 11 cycles, used a sample-barcoded 5' primer plus a J-beta primer mix. Each of the cDNA molecules was tagged by a template-switch adaptor with 12 random nucleotides. TCRdb recomputed calls from the 5' RACE reads with MiXCR, one row per CDR3 protein. The sample consists of about 780,000 distinct CDR3 sequences, about 46% of them appearing once. Concerning this clonotype: Its specificity is unknown.

The sequenced sample consisted of blood. This rearrangement joins TRBV12-3 or TRBV12-4 to TRBJ2-5; 12 bases are a match to TRBD2. This clonotype was sampled from a man older than 75 in good health. The CDR3 is CASSPSGLAGQTQYF. The CDR3 DNA reads as TGTGCCAGCAGTCCCTCCGGACTAGCGGGACAGACCCAGTACTTC.